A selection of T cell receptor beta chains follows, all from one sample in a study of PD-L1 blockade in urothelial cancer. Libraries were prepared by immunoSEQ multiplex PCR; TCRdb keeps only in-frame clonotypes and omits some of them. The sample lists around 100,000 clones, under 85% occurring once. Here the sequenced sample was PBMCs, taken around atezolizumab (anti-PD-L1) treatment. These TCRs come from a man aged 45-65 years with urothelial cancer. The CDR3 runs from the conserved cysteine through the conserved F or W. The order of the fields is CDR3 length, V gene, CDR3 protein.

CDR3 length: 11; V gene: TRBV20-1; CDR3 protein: CSATRNTEAFF
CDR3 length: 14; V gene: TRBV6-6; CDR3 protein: CASSYSGSPYEQYF
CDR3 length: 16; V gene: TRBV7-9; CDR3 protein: CASSALEEGGADTQYF
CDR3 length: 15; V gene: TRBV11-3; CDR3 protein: CASGTRAGGSDTQYF
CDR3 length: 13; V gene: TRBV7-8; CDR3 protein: CASSLTGYQPQHF
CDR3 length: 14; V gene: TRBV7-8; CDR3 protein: CASSFQTGNTEAFF
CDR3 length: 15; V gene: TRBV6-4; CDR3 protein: CASMQCKRVNTEAFF
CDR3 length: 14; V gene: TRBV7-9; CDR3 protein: CASSPRATDTEAFF
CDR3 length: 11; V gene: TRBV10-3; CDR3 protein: CATGQYYEQYF
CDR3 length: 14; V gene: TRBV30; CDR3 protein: CAWRPRGPNSPLHF
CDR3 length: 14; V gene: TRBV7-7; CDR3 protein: CASSLAPSEETQYF
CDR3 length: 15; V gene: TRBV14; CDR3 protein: CASSLNMNRNTEAFF
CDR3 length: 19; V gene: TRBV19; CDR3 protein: CASSPRRGGLAGVRDTQYF
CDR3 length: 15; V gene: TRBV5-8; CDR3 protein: CASSQWEGFNQPQHF
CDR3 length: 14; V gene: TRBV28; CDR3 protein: CASSMDPGRNTIYF
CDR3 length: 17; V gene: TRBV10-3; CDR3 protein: CAISGGPGAGGDQTQYF
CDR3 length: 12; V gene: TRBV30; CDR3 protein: CAWNRGGDEQFF
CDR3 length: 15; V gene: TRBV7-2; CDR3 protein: CASSSRDYVNYEQYF
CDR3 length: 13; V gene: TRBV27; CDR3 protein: CASGVAGVYEQYF
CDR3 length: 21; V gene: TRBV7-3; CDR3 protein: CASSFGWGVLAGTPRTDTQYF
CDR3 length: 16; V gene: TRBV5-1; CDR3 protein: CASSATGVGGASEQFF
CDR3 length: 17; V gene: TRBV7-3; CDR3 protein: CASSLSPRNSGANVLTF
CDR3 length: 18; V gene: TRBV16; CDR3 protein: CASSQSLPLQGIKTEAFF
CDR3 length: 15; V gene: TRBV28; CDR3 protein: CASSLRLFWGGEQYF
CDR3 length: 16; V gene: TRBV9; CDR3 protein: CASSGRTGGSGNTIYF
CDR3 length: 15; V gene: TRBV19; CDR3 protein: CASSMGGFPSSPLHF
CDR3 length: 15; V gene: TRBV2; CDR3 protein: CASVGLAGGTGELFF
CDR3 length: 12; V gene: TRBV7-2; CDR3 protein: CASSSYTGELFF
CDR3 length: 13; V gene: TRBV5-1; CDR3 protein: CASSLAEGYEQYF
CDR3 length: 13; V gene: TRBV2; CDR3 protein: CARGTGGGYGYTF
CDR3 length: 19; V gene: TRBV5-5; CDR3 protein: CASSLYTSGRIRNTGELFF
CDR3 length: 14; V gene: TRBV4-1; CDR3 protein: CASSPDQGGTEAFF
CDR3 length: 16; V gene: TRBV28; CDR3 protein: CASSLFSGREKIEQFF
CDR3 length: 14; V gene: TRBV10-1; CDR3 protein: CASSRDRAVDEQFF
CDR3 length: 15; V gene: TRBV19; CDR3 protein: CASRTQTGFDYGYTF
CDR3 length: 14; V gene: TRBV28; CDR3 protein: CASSPDRITYEQYF
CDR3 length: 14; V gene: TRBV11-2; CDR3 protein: CASSLGGSVYEQYF
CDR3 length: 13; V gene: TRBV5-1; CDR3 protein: CASSQQGGETQYF
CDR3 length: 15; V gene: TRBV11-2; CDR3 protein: CASSLFDRAGNGYTF
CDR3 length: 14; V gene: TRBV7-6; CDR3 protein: CASSPTGLGEKLFF
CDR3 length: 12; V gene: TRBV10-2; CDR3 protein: CATGGQGYGYTF
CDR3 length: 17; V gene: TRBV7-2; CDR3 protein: CASSLSGSGAGANVLTF
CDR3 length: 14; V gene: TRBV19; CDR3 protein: CATRLAGVTGELFF
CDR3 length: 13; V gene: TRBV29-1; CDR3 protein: CSCSAGINQPQHF
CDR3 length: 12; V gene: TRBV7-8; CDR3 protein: CASSPRGYEQYF
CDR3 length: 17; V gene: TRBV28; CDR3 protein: CASNLEAGSMGANVLTF